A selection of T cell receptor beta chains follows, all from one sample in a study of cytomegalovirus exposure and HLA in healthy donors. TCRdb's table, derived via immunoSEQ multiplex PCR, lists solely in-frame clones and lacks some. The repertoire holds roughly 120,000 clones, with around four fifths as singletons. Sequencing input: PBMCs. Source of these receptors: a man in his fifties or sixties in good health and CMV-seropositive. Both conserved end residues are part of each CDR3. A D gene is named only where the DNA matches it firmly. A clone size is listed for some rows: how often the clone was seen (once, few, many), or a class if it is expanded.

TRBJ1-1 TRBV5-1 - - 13 TGCGCCAGCAGCTTCTCACAGGGCACTGAAGCTTTCTTT CASSFSQGTEAFF
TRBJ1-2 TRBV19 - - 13 TGTGCCAGTAGTATCTTAACGGACTATGGCTACACCTTC CASSILTDYGYTF
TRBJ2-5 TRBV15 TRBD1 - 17 TGTGCCACCAGCAGAGATAGCGGACAGGGGTTAGGAGAGACCCAGTACTTC CATSRDSGQGLGETQYF
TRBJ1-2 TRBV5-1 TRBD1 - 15 TGCGCCAGCAGCCAATGGACAGGGGAGGTTAATGGCTACACCTTC CASSQWTGEVNGYTF
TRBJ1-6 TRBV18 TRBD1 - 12 TGTGCCAGCTCGGACAGGGGTTCACCCCTCCACTTT CASSDRGSPLHF
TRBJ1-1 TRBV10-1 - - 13 TGCGCCAGCAGTGAGTCGCTGACAGCTGAAGCTTTCTTT CASSESLTAEAFF
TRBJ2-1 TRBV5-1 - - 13 TGCGCCAGCAGCTTTCCACTTTACAATGAGCAGTTCTTC CASSFPLYNEQFF
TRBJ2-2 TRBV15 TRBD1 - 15 TGTGCCACCAGCAGATCTACAGGGGGGCAAGGGGAGCTGTTTTTT CATSRSTGGQGELFF
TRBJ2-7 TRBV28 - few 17 TGTGCCAGCAGTTCGGGTGGGGGCTGGACCTACAGTTACGAGCAGTACTTC CASSSGGGWTYSYEQYF
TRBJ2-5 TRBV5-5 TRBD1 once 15 TGTGCCAGCAGCCCTTTACAGGGGATGAGGGAGACCCAGTACTTC CASSPLQGMRETQYF
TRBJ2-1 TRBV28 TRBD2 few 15 TGTGCCAGCAGTCGGAGCGGGAGGCAATACAATGAGCAGTTCTTC CASSRSGRQYNEQFF
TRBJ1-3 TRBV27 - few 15 TGTGCCAGCAGTCGGGACTGGGCCTCTGGAAGCACCATATATTTT CASSRDWASGSTIYF
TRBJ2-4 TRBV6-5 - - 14 TGTGCCAGCAGTTACTCTCAAACGGAAAACATTCAGTACTTC CASSYSQTENIQYF
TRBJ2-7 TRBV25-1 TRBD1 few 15 TGTGCCAGCAGTGAACCGGACAGGGGTACCTACGAGCAGTACTTC CASSEPDRGTYEQYF
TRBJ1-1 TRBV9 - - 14 TGTGCCAGCAGCGTAGTGCGAAGTAACACTGAAGCTTTCTTT CASSVVRSNTEAFF
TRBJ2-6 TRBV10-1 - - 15 TGCGCCAGCAGTGAGTCGGGGGCTGGGGCCAACGGCCTGACTTTC CASSESGAGANGLTF
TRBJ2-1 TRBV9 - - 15 TGTGCCAGCAGCGTAGCGGTAGGGGATTACAATGAGCAGTTCTTC CASSVAVGDYNEQFF
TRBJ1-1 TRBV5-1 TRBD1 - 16 TGCGCCAGCAGCAAAATTCCGGGACAGGGGGCCCCTGAAGCTTTCTTT CASSKIPGQGAPEAFF
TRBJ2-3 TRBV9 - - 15 TGTGCCAGCAGCGTAGCTACCGTTAGCACAGATACGCAGTATTTT CASSVATVSTDTQYF
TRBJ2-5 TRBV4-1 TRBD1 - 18 TGCGCCAGCAGCCAAGGGACAGGGGGAAGTATCGGCCCAGAGACCCAGTACTTC CASSQGTGGSIGPETQYF
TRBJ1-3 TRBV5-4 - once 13 TGTGCCAGCAGCCCGGGAACTGGAAACACCATATATTTT CASSPGTGNTIYF
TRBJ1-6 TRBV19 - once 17 TGTGCCCCTTTGGGCCCATCGATGAGCTCCTATAATTCACCCCTCCACTTT CAPLGPSMSSYNSPLHF
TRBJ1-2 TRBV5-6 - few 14 TGTGCCAGCAGCTTGGAGGGAGGGCCCCCGGGCTACACCTTC CASSLEGGPPGYTF
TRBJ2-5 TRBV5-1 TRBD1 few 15 TGCGCCAACCTTAAACCGGGACAGGGGATAGAGACCCAGTACTTC CANLKPGQGIETQYF
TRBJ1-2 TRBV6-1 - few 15 TGTGCCAGCAGCCCCCGCGGAGGAGCTAACTATGGCTACACCTTC CASSPRGGANYGYTF
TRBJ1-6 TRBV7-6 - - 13 TGTGCCAGCAGCTTAGATATTTCTTCACCCCTCCACTTT CASSLDISSPLHF
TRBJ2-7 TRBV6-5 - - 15 TGTGCCAGCAGTTACTCGGTTGGCAGTACCTACGAGCAGTACTTC CASSYSVGSTYEQYF
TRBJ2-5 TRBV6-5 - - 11 TGTGCCAGCACCCTCGGGGAGACCCAGTACTTC CASTLGETQYF
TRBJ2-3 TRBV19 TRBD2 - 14 TGTGCCAGTACCCTAGCGGGGGGGCCCGATACGCAGTATTTT CASTLAGGPDTQYF
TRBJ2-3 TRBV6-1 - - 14 TGTGCCAGCTTGGACACCGGTGGAACAGATACGCAGTATTTT CASLDTGGTDTQYF
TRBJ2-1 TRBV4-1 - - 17 TGCGCCAGCAGCCAAGATTCAGGGACTGGGACCTACAATGAGCAGTTCTTC CASSQDSGTGTYNEQFF
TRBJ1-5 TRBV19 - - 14 TGTGCCAGTAGAGAAAAGCTTAGCAATCAGCCCCAGCATTTT CASREKLSNQPQHF
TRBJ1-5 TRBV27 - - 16 TGTGCCAGCAGTTTGACCGCCCGGGGGGAGAATCAGCCCCAGCATTTT CASSLTARGENQPQHF
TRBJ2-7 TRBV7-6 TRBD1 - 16 TGTGCCAGCAGCTTGCACTCCGGGACAGGGTCCTACGAGCAGTACTTC CASSLHSGTGSYEQYF
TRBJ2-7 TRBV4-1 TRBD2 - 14 TGCGCCAGCAGCCCCGTGACACTAGCGGGCGAGCAGTACTTC CASSPVTLAGEQYF
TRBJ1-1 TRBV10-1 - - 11 TGCGCCAGCAGCTCAGGGGCTGAAGCTTTCTTT CASSSGAEAFF
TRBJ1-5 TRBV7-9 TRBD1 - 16 TGTGCCAGCAGCTTAGGGGCAGGGGGAGGCAATCAGCCCCAGCATTTT CASSLGAGGGNQPQHF
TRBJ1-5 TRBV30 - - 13 TGTGCCTGGAGTACCGGGGACAATCAGCCCCAGCATTTT CAWSTGDNQPQHF
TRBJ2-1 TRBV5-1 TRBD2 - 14 TGCGCCAGCAGCTCACTAGCGGGAGGGCGTGAGCAGTTCTTC CASSSLAGGREQFF
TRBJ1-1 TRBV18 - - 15 TGTGCCAGCTCACCTAAAGGGGGAAAGGACACTGAAGCTTTCTTT CASSPKGGKDTEAFF
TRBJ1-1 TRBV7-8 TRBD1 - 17 TGTGCCAGCAGCTTCCGGACAGGGGAGACCTCGAACACTGAAGCTTTCTTT CASSFRTGETSNTEAFF
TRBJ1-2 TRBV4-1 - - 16 TGCGCCAGCAGCCAACCGGGGACGAGATCCCGGGGGGGCTACACCTTC CASSQPGTRSRGGYTF
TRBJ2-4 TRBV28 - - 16 TGTGCCAGCAGCCTTGATGTCAGGGTGACGAGAAACATTCAGTACTTC CASSLDVRVTRNIQYF
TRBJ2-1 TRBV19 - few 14 TGTGCCAGTAGAACGGCAGGGAGGTACAATGAGCAGTTCTTC CASRTAGRYNEQFF
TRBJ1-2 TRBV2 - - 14 TGTGCCAGCAGTGAAGCAGGGAGCTACTATGGCTACACCTTC CASSEAGSYYGYTF
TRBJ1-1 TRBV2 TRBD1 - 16 TGTGCCAGCAGTGAATCCAGACAGGGTGAGAACACTGAAGCTTTCTTT CASSESRQGENTEAFF
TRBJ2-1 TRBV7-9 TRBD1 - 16 TGTGCCAGCAGCTCCCCCCGGACAGGGGAAAGGAATGAGCAGTTCTTC CASSSPRTGERNEQFF
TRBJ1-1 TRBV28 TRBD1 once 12 TGTGCCAGCACCGGGACAGGGGGCTTCGCTTTCTTT CASTGTGGFAFF
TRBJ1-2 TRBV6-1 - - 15 TGTGCCAGCAGCCCGGGGGGGCCGGGGGCCTATGGCTACACCTTC CASSPGGPGAYGYTF
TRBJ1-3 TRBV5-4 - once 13 TGTGCCAGCAGCCCCGACAGTTCGAACACCATATATTTT CASSPDSSNTIYF
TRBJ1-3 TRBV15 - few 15 TGTGCCACCAGCGGAGGACAGAGCTCTGGAAACACCATATATTTT CATSGGQSSGNTIYF